The sample holds a few counts of the clone carrying this T cell receptor beta chain. Antigen unknown. The V and J ends lost 5 bases and 0 bases respectively, with 14 bases between them. The CDR3 covers 17 residues. CDR1 is MNHNS, CDR2 SASEGT, per germline. Unique molecular identifiers were incorporated during preparation of the TCRbeta library. MiXCR was run by TCRdb on the PCR reads, yielding one entry per CDR3 protein. Altogether about 900,000 distinct CDR3 sequences are present, roughly 29% being singletons, with the ten largest covering about 28%. The sample comes from a study of T-cell reconstitution after alpha-beta-depleted transplantation in children. Study conclusions and caveats: T-cell numbers and diversity one year post-transplant derived largely from freshly generated T cells. Elevated TCRbeta diversity at day 60 was traced, in some patients, to surviving recipient T cells and thymic progenitors. Alpha-beta T cells present about two months after transplant were reported to originate from several hundred expanded graft clones.

The sequence derives from a boy under two years old who had a stem cell transplant for SCID, so the T cells may come from the graft donor. The V gene is TRBV6-1, the J gene TRBJ2-6; D uncertain. The specimen was PBMCs, mostly from graft donor cells, collected 360 days after TCRalphabeta/CD19-depleted stem cell transplant. In DNA form, the CDR3 reads TGTGCCAGCAGTCAACCACCTCCCAGCTCTGGGGCCAACGTCCTGACTTTC. Amino acids: CASSQPPPSSGANVLTF.